The T cell receptor beta chain under discussion was sequenced for a study of T cells in Graves' hyperthyroidism and ophthalmopathy. In making diagnoses, clinical symptoms, serum thyroxine and TRAb, thyroid ultrasound and orbital computed tomography were all used. The TCR beta CDR3 regions underwent amplification using RNA transcripts as the source. The HTBI primer set drove a first-round RT-PCR of the TCR CDR3. TCRdb reprocessed the multiplex PCR reads with MiXCR, giving one entry per CDR3 protein. The top ten clones hold roughly 26% of a sample with 96,000 or so distinct CDR3 sequences, approximately 56% of them seen once. The sample holds many counts of this clonotype. V shed 3 bases, J shed 7 bases, and the junction held 7 bases outside the gene matches. This CDR3 contains 15 residues. Germline V gene data show CDR1 as DFQATT and CDR2 as SNEGSKA (reference sequence).

The V call is TRBV20-1, the J call TRBJ1-5; 12 positions agree with TRBD1. Input material: blood. The TCR originated in a woman aged 40 to 50 with Graves' hyperthyroidism. CDR3 loop: CSASRDRGLGQPQHF. The CDR3 DNA follows: TGCAGTGCTAGTAGGGACAGGGGGCTTGGGCAGCCCCAGCATTTT.